This T cell receptor (beta chain) was documented in a study of metastatic and nonmetastatic thyroid tumors. Trimming left V 6 bases short and J 8 bases short, with 10 bases between. This CDR3 region has 11 residues. Through MiXCR, TCRdb re-clonotyped the PCR reads. Of tens of thousands of clones in the sample, 17% were seen once. All patients were untreated before thyroid surgery. Material: tumor tissue. The chain carries TRBV12-3 or TRBV12-4 and TRBJ1-2, with D hard to call. This TCR was sampled from a female donor with papillary thyroid cancer or a benign thyroid nodule (not recorded which). Some clones in this sample may be carry-over from other donors' samples. The CDR3 DNA reads TGTGCCAGCAGCCCTGGGTGGGGCTACACCTTC. It translates to CASSPGWGYTF.